The rows below give T cell receptor beta chains drawn from one sample of a study of T cells expressing NK-cell markers. Following a re-call of the 5' RACE reads, TCRdb has one entry per CDR3 protein and lacks DNA. This sample's table has approximately 150,000 distinct CDR3 sequences. The sequenced material came from blood T cells: a sorted CD56 or NKG2C T cell subset, CD4+ or CD8+ T cells, or bulk PBMC T cells (not recorded which). These TCRs come from a woman between 18 and 75 years old in good health. CDR3s include the opening cysteine and the closing phenylalanine or tryptophan. Clone size is given for some rows only: seen once, a few or many times, or a class if the clone is expanded.

clone size,V gene,CDR3 length,J gene,CDR3 protein
-,TRBV3-1,15,TRBJ1-2,CASSVSSGGNYGYTF
-,TRBV24-1,14,TRBJ1-2,CATSDPTTNYGYTF
-,TRBV5-1,15,TRBJ2-1,CASSYTGTSHNEQFF
-,TRBV5-1,14,TRBJ2-7,CASSSGTAGYEQYF
-,TRBV7-2,12,TRBJ2-1,CASRRAYAEQFF
-,TRBV7-2,16,TRBJ2-5,CASSLVLARGRETQYF
-,TRBV4-1,15,TRBJ1-5,CASSQAGRRDQPQHF
-,TRBV30,16,TRBJ2-1,CAWSALIAGVRNEQFF
-,TRBV20-1,15,TRBJ1-1,CSARRGTGLSTEAFF
-,TRBV2,14,TRBJ2-5,CASTFSGREETQYF
-,TRBV24-1,15,TRBJ1-4,CATSDNRDSHEKLFF
-,TRBV20-1,12,TRBJ2-3,CSANQGADTQYF
-,TRBV7-7,16,TRBJ1-4,CASSLSRLGQNEKLFF
-,TRBV5-1,14,TRBJ2-7,CASSANRMAYEQYF
-,TRBV24-1,14,TRBJ1-2,CATSSQVAPYGYTF
medium-sized,TRBV2,14,TRBJ1-5,CASSETFSNQPQHF
-,TRBV20-1,17,TRBJ1-5,CSARRAAGGRSNQPQHF
-,TRBV7-9,13,TRBJ2-5,CASSWAGEETQYF
-,TRBV2,14,TRBJ2-7,CASSLYVTSNEQYF
-,TRBV12-3/TRBV12-4,19,TRBJ2-3,CASKLASPFFSGGTDTQYF
-,TRBV7-9,17,TRBJ1-1,CASSPRKKGVGASEAFF
-,TRBV2,14,TRBJ1-5,CASKGGNSNQPQHF
-,TRBV5-1,15,TRBJ2-7,CASSEGTVRSYEQYF
-,TRBV7-2,16,TRBJ2-1,CASSLGIGRVGNEQFF
-,TRBV20-1,12,TRBJ1-5,CSASGVNQPQHF
-,TRBV6-1,14,TRBJ1-5,CASIDRASGQPQHF
-,TRBV6-5,13,TRBJ2-1,CASTISGSYEQFF
-,TRBV12-3/TRBV12-4,14,TRBJ2-1,CASKRGQINNEQFF
-,TRBV7-2,15,TRBJ1-1,CASSLLGAMNTEAFF
-,TRBV4-2,15,TRBJ2-7,CASSHRGQGAYEQYF
-,TRBV6-5,11,TRBJ2-7,CASRAMHEQYF
-,TRBV6-2/TRBV6-3,19,TRBJ2-3,CASSYSQGLRGDGTDTQYF
-,TRBV7-8,16,TRBJ1-4,CASSRIGRPTNEKLFF
-,TRBV24-1,15,TRBJ2-7,CATSDLCEGYYEQYF
-,TRBV20-1,19,TRBJ2-1,CSARVQVPYLRGGYNEQFF
-,TRBV12-3/TRBV12-4,11,TRBJ2-5,CASSTMETQYF
-,TRBV5-4,13,TRBJ2-1,CASSETSYNEQFF
-,TRBV28,15,TRBJ2-5,CASSSSGQGPETQYF
-,TRBV12-3/TRBV12-4,15,TRBJ1-1,CASKHQGAEGTEAFF
-,TRBV9,15,TRBJ2-5,CASSVDNGRAETQYF
-,TRBV18,15,TRBJ2-1,CASSPGIVRYNEQFF
-,TRBV28,14,TRBJ2-1,CASSRLRLNNEQFF
-,TRBV6-5,19,TRBJ2-6,CASSYPPPSVSSGANVLTF
-,TRBV12-3/TRBV12-4,14,TRBJ1-1,CASTPYRAAEPAFF
-,TRBV2,16,TRBJ2-4,CASSGGQGYGKNIQYF
-,TRBV9,16,TRBJ1-4,CASSLSPRTGGLELFF
-,TRBV5-1,13,TRBJ2-1,CACGASGDNEQFF